Listed below are T cell receptor beta chains from one sample, sequenced in a study of PD-1 blockade in classical Hodgkin lymphoma. Sequencing was performed with immunoSEQ multiplex PCR; in TCRdb, only in-frame clones are kept and a portion is missing. The profile shows tens of thousands of clones, 70% to 90% of them singletons. Sample: peripheral blood mononuclear cells (PBMCs), taken at baseline. The receptors come from a human donor with classical Hodgkin lymphoma. Each CDR3 is given with its conserved first and last residue. A D gene is named only where the DNA matches it firmly. Where a row states a size, it is once, few, many or the class of an expanded clone; other rows omit it.

j_call: TRBJ2-7
clone_size: -
v_call: TRBV30
d_call: TRBD1
cdr3_nt: TGTGCCTGGAGTGTAGGGGGGACAGGGCCCTACGAGCAGTACTTC
cdr3_aa: CAWSVGGTGPYEQYF

j_call: TRBJ2-5
clone_size: -
v_call: TRBV5-6
d_call: TRBD2
cdr3_nt: TGTGCCAGCAGCTTGGACGGGGGGGCAACAGAGACCCAGTACTTC
cdr3_aa: CASSLDGGATETQYF

j_call: TRBJ1-6
clone_size: -
v_call: TRBV7-8
d_call: -
cdr3_nt: TGTGCCAGCAACTACAGACAGATAGGAGTAGGATCACCCCTCCACTTT
cdr3_aa: CASNYRQIGVGSPLHF

j_call: TRBJ1-1
clone_size: -
v_call: TRBV2
d_call: -
cdr3_nt: TGTGCCAGCAATCCCTCCAGGCAGACTGAAGCTTTCTTT
cdr3_aa: CASNPSRQTEAFF

j_call: TRBJ2-5
clone_size: once
v_call: TRBV6-1
d_call: -
cdr3_nt: TGTGCCAGCAGAGAACAGGAACCGGAGACCCAGTACTTC
cdr3_aa: CASREQEPETQYF

j_call: TRBJ1-1
clone_size: -
v_call: TRBV11-2
d_call: -
cdr3_nt: TGTGCCAGCAGCTTAAGCCCGGGGGCGAACACTGAAGCTTTCTTT
cdr3_aa: CASSLSPGANTEAFF

j_call: TRBJ1-5
clone_size: -
v_call: TRBV6-5
d_call: -
cdr3_nt: TGTGCCAGCAGTTACAAGGGGAACCAGCCCCAGCATTTT
cdr3_aa: CASSYKGNQPQHF

j_call: TRBJ1-5
clone_size: few
v_call: TRBV13
d_call: -
cdr3_nt: TGTGCCAGCAGCTTAGGAAGTTATCAGCCCCAGCATTTT
cdr3_aa: CASSLGSYQPQHF

j_call: TRBJ2-6
clone_size: -
v_call: TRBV7-9
d_call: TRBD2
cdr3_nt: TGTGCCAGCAGCTTTGCGGGGGGAGCTGGGGCCAACGTCCTGACTTTC
cdr3_aa: CASSFAGGAGANVLTF

j_call: TRBJ2-7
clone_size: -
v_call: TRBV7-2
d_call: -
cdr3_nt: TGTGCCAGCAGGGTCCCGGGGGCCATCAACTACGAGCAGTACTTC
cdr3_aa: CASRVPGAINYEQYF

j_call: TRBJ2-1
clone_size: -
v_call: TRBV11-1
d_call: -
cdr3_nt: TGTGCCAGCAGCTTAGTATTTGGCTACAATGAGCAGTTCTTC
cdr3_aa: CASSLVFGYNEQFF

j_call: TRBJ1-6
clone_size: -
v_call: TRBV5-1
d_call: TRBD1
cdr3_nt: TGCGCCAGCAGCCGCCGACAGGGGGCGGATTCACCCCTCCACTTT
cdr3_aa: CASSRRQGADSPLHF

j_call: TRBJ1-1
clone_size: -
v_call: TRBV30
d_call: -
cdr3_nt: TGTGCCTGGAGTATCGCGACAGAAGCTTTCTTT
cdr3_aa: CAWSIATEAFF

j_call: TRBJ2-3
clone_size: -
v_call: TRBV16
d_call: -
cdr3_nt: TGTGCCAGCAGCCCCGACTACCGACAGTCCCCACTTAGGGATACGCAGTATTTT
cdr3_aa: CASSPDYRQSPLRDTQYF

j_call: TRBJ1-6
clone_size: -
v_call: TRBV30
d_call: -
cdr3_nt: TGTGCCTGGTCCGACTTGGCCCTCCACTTT
cdr3_aa: CAWSDLALHF

j_call: TRBJ1-1
clone_size: -
v_call: TRBV11-1
d_call: -
cdr3_nt: TGTGCCAGCAGCTTAGCGTTTCAGGGGCCCGACACTGAAGCTTTCTTT
cdr3_aa: CASSLAFQGPDTEAFF

j_call: TRBJ2-2
clone_size: -
v_call: TRBV12-5
d_call: -
cdr3_nt: TGTGCTAGTGGTCCGCATTTCCCCGGGGAGCTGTTTTTT
cdr3_aa: CASGPHFPGELFF

j_call: TRBJ1-2
clone_size: once
v_call: TRBV5-4
d_call: -
cdr3_nt: TGTGCCAGCAGCTGGATTGGAAACTATGGCTACACCTTC
cdr3_aa: CASSWIGNYGYTF

j_call: TRBJ2-3
clone_size: -
v_call: TRBV7-3
d_call: TRBD2
cdr3_nt: TGTGCCAGCAGCTTAACTAGCGGGGGGGCCACAGATACGCAGTATTTT
cdr3_aa: CASSLTSGGATDTQYF

j_call: TRBJ2-1
clone_size: few
v_call: TRBV30
d_call: -
cdr3_nt: TGTGCCTGGGGAGGGGGGGTCTCCTACAATGAGCAGTTCTTC
cdr3_aa: CAWGGGVSYNEQFF

j_call: TRBJ1-1
clone_size: -
v_call: TRBV5-1
d_call: TRBD1
cdr3_nt: TGCGCCAGCAGCCAGACAGGGGGCGACGTCACTGAAGCTTTCTTT
cdr3_aa: CASSQTGGDVTEAFF

j_call: TRBJ2-2
clone_size: many
v_call: TRBV6-5
d_call: -
cdr3_nt: TGTGCCAGCACGGGCAGGACCGGGGAGCTGTTTTTT
cdr3_aa: CASTGRTGELFF

j_call: TRBJ1-1
clone_size: -
v_call: TRBV7-9
d_call: TRBD1
cdr3_nt: TGTGCCAGCTCTCCGGTTGGGACAGGCGACACTGAAGCTTTCTTT
cdr3_aa: CASSPVGTGDTEAFF

j_call: TRBJ2-7
clone_size: -
v_call: TRBV4-1
d_call: TRBD2
cdr3_nt: TGCGCCAGCAGCCAAGAACGGCTAGCGGGGAACTACGAGCAGTACTTC
cdr3_aa: CASSQERLAGNYEQYF

j_call: TRBJ1-1
clone_size: medium-sized
v_call: TRBV29-1
d_call: -
cdr3_nt: TGCAGCGTTGAAGACCCGTCGGGCGAGGCGAACACTGAAGCTTTCTTT
cdr3_aa: CSVEDPSGEANTEAFF

j_call: TRBJ2-7
clone_size: -
v_call: TRBV9
d_call: TRBD2
cdr3_nt: TGTGCCAGCAGCGTAGGTAGCGGGGGATCATACGAGCAGTACTTC
cdr3_aa: CASSVGSGGSYEQYF

j_call: TRBJ1-2
clone_size: -
v_call: TRBV6-4
d_call: TRBD1
cdr3_nt: TGTGCCAGCAGTCCGAGGACAGGGGCCCACTATGGCTACACCTTC
cdr3_aa: CASSPRTGAHYGYTF

j_call: TRBJ1-5
clone_size: -
v_call: TRBV27
d_call: TRBD1
cdr3_nt: TGTGCCAGCAGCGGACAGGGAGGTCATCAGCCCCAGCATTTT
cdr3_aa: CASSGQGGHQPQHF

j_call: TRBJ2-7
clone_size: -
v_call: TRBV7-2
d_call: -
cdr3_nt: TGTGCCAGCAGCTCAACATCCTGGGGGACACCGAGCTCCTACGAGCAGTACTTC
cdr3_aa: CASSSTSWGTPSSYEQYF

j_call: TRBJ2-5
clone_size: -
v_call: TRBV5-1
d_call: TRBD1
cdr3_nt: TGCGCCAGCAGCTTGGAAAGTGCACTGGGCTCTTTTGGACAGGGCTGGGAAGAGACCCAGTACTTC
cdr3_aa: CASSLESALGSFGQGWEETQYF

j_call: TRBJ2-7
clone_size: -
v_call: TRBV10-1
d_call: -
cdr3_nt: TGCGCCAGCAGTGAACCATACAGGTTCTCCTACGAGCAGTACTTC
cdr3_aa: CASSEPYRFSYEQYF

j_call: TRBJ1-5
clone_size: -
v_call: TRBV28
d_call: TRBD1
cdr3_nt: TGTGCCAGCAGTTATCCGGGACAGATCAATCAGCCCCAGCATTTT
cdr3_aa: CASSYPGQINQPQHF

j_call: TRBJ2-3
clone_size: -
v_call: TRBV30
d_call: -
cdr3_nt: TGTGCCTCCGGGGAGGTCGCAGATACGCAGTATTTT
cdr3_aa: CASGEVADTQYF

j_call: TRBJ2-2
clone_size: -
v_call: TRBV4-2
d_call: -
cdr3_nt: TGTGCCAGCAGCCAAGTTCCCCCCGGGACTGGCTACACCGGGGAGCTGTTTTTT
cdr3_aa: CASSQVPPGTGYTGELFF

j_call: TRBJ1-1
clone_size: -
v_call: TRBV9
d_call: -
cdr3_nt: TGTGCCAGCAGCGTAGCCAGTGGGACCGTAATTACTACTGAAGCTTTCTTT
cdr3_aa: CASSVASGTVITTEAFF

j_call: TRBJ2-3
clone_size: -
v_call: TRBV5-1
d_call: TRBD1
cdr3_nt: TGCGCCAGCAGCTTACAGGGGGCATTCACAGATACGCAGTATTTT
cdr3_aa: CASSLQGAFTDTQYF

j_call: TRBJ2-7
clone_size: once
v_call: TRBV30
d_call: -
cdr3_nt: TGTGCCTGGAGTATGGGTGAGCAGTACTTC
cdr3_aa: CAWSMGEQYF

j_call: TRBJ2-4
clone_size: -
v_call: TRBV7-2
d_call: TRBD2
cdr3_nt: TGTGCCAGCAGCTTATGGACTAGGCCCGGCATTCAGTACTTC
cdr3_aa: CASSLWTRPGIQYF

j_call: TRBJ1-4
clone_size: -
v_call: TRBV28
d_call: TRBD1
cdr3_nt: TGTGCCAGCAGCGTCCGAACAGGGGGTCAAAATGAAAAACTGTTTTTT
cdr3_aa: CASSVRTGGQNEKLFF

j_call: TRBJ1-6
clone_size: -
v_call: TRBV10-3
d_call: -
cdr3_nt: TGTGCCATCAGCCGGGACGTTCTTAATTCACCCCTCCACTTT
cdr3_aa: CAISRDVLNSPLHF

j_call: TRBJ2-1
clone_size: -
v_call: TRBV4-3
d_call: -
cdr3_nt: TGCGCCAGCAGCCGGACTTTTAGCTCCTACAATGAGCAGTTCTTC
cdr3_aa: CASSRTFSSYNEQFF

j_call: TRBJ1-2
clone_size: -
v_call: TRBV5-5
d_call: TRBD1
cdr3_nt: TGTGCCAGCAGCTTCTCGACAGGGTGGGGCTACACCTTC
cdr3_aa: CASSFSTGWGYTF

j_call: TRBJ2-7
clone_size: -
v_call: TRBV19
d_call: TRBD1
cdr3_nt: TGTGCCAGTAGTAGAGACAGGGGGACCTACGAGCAGTACTTC
cdr3_aa: CASSRDRGTYEQYF

j_call: TRBJ2-5
clone_size: -
v_call: TRBV28
d_call: TRBD1
cdr3_nt: TGTGCCAGCAGGAAAGGGGGGACAGGGGCCCAAGAGACCCAGTACTTC
cdr3_aa: CASRKGGTGAQETQYF

j_call: TRBJ1-2
clone_size: -
v_call: TRBV27
d_call: TRBD1
cdr3_nt: TGTGCCAGCAGCCTGGACAGGGTCGGCTACACCTTC
cdr3_aa: CASSLDRVGYTF

j_call: TRBJ2-5
clone_size: -
v_call: TRBV19
d_call: TRBD1
cdr3_nt: TGTGCCAGTAGTATGAACAGGGGCCTACAAGAGACCCAGTACTTC
cdr3_aa: CASSMNRGLQETQYF

j_call: TRBJ1-5
clone_size: once
v_call: TRBV18
d_call: -
cdr3_nt: TGTGCCAGCTCACCATTTCAGGATAGCAATCAGCCCCAGCATTTT
cdr3_aa: CASSPFQDSNQPQHF